The 6 T cell receptor beta chains below were found in one sample sequenced in a study of CD8+ T cells in alopecia areata. Sequencing relied on a cDNA template that was reverse transcribed from extracted RNA. Libraries were prepared by immunoSEQ multiplex PCR; TCRdb keeps only in-frame clonotypes and omits some of them. This sample yields roughly 150,000 clones, of which about 89% are seen a single time; over 13% belongs to the top ten. The source was CD8+ T cells sorted from blood, collected at week 0. These receptors originate from a human donor with alopecia areata.

The chain is built from TRBV29-1 and TRBJ2-2, with 7 bases aligning to TRBD1. The CDR3 runs 13 residues. The germline V gene has CDR1 SQVTM and CDR2 ANQGSEA. With 4 bases clipped from V and 3 bases from J, the junction kept 2 bases outside the gene matches. CDR3 DNA: TGCAGCGTTGGACAGGGAGACACCGGGGAGCTGTTTTTT. Protein: CSVGQGDTGELFF.

The gene calls are TRBV27 and TRBJ2-7; D unclear. The CDR3 extends over 14 amino acids. Germline V gives CDR1 MNHEY, CDR2 SMNVEV (reference sequence). V shed 2 bases and J shed 6 bases, with 14 bases lying between them. This chain's CDR3 is CASSLGPYPREQYF. The CDR3 DNA reads as TGTGCCAGCAGTTTAGGCCCTTACCCGCGCGAGCAGTACTTC.

V usage is TRBV27 and J usage is TRBJ2-1; D gene unclear. CDR1 is MNHEY and CDR2 is SMNVEV in the germline V gene (reference sequence). The CDR3 runs 16 residues. Trimming removed 10 bases from V and 0 bases from J, with 19 bases in between. The CDR3 reads CATIPGPDLSYNEQFF. The CDR3 region has the DNA TGTGCCACCATCCCCGGACCCGACCTCTCCTACAATGAGCAGTTCTTC.

Written as DNA, the CDR3 is TGTGCCATCAGTGAGGGTATCGGTACTGAAGCTTTCTTT. Amino acid sequence: CAISEGIGTEAFF. The chain employs TRBV10-3 and TRBJ1-1; unclear D gene. CDR3 size: 13 residues. V lost 2 bases, J lost 5 bases, and 9 bases lay in between. Germline values: CDR1 ENHRY, CDR2 SYGVKD.

The V call is TRBV7-6, the J call TRBJ2-7; no clear D gene. Germline CDR1 SGHVS, CDR2 FNYEAQ. The CDR3 is made up of 13 amino acids. Trimming took 0 bases from V and 7 from J, leaving 10 bases between them. The CDR3 sequence is CASSLALFSEQYF. As DNA, the CDR3 is TGTGCCAGCAGCTTAGCGTTGTTTTCGGAGCAGTACTTC. Supplemented by reference TRBV7-6 and TRBJ2-7, the full variable domain reads GAGVSQSPRYKVTKRGQDVALRCDPISGHVSLYWYRQALGQGPEFLTYFNYEAQQDKSGLPNDRFSAERPEGSISTLTIQRTEQRDSAMYRCASSLALFSEQYFGPGTRLTVT.

This chain connects TRBV27 to TRBJ2-7; 10 nucleotides agree with TRBD2. V trimming: 2 bases; J trimming: 5 bases; junction bases outside the gene matches: 3. CDR3 length equals 14 residues. Per the germline V gene, CDR1 is MNHEY and CDR2 is SMNVEV (reference sequence). The CDR3 reads CASSLLAGADEQYF. Written as DNA, the CDR3 is TGTGCCAGCAGTTTACTAGCGGGAGCCGACGAGCAGTACTTC.